One sample yielded the 26 T cell receptor beta chains listed below, sequenced in a study of high-grade serous ovarian cancer treatment subgroups. The tumor samples were collected prior to definitive surgery or chemotherapy. Repertoires were generated with immunoSEQ multiplex PCR, while TCRdb's copy carries only in-frame clones and drops some. The sample lists some 970 clones; roughly 80% were seen once. Sequenced material: tumor tissue. These TCRs come from a human donor with high-grade serous ovarian cancer.

The rearrangement joins TRBV4-3 to TRBJ1-2; the match to TRBD1 covers 7 bases. The germline V gene encodes CDR1 LGHNA and CDR2 YSLEER. With V trimmed by 0 bases and J by 6 bases, 4 bases remained unmatched. The CDR3 contains 14 residues. The CDR3 sequence is CASSQDGQGDGYTF. The CDR3 DNA reads TGCGCCAGCAGCCAAGATGGGCAGGGGGATGGCTACACCTTC.

This clone was counted a few times. The chain has TRBV7-2 and TRBJ2-3, with D possibly TRBD2 on 6 matching bases. The CDR3 spans 13 residues. CDR1 and CDR2 (germline): SGHTA, FQGNSA. V dropped 11 bases and J dropped 0 bases, with 12 bases sitting between them. The CDR3 sequence: CAGGSGSTDTQYF. CDR3 DNA sequence: TGTGCCGGGGGGAGCGGGAGCACAGATACGCAGTATTTT.

The J gene is TRBJ2-1, the V gene TRBV9; D gene unclear. V lost 0 bases to trimming and J lost 10 bases, with 11 bases between them. The CDR3 is 13 amino acids. The germline gives CDR1 SGDLS, CDR2 YYNGEE. CDR3 region: CASSVAALTEQFF. For the CDR3, the DNA is TGTGCCAGCAGCGTAGCAGCACTCACCGAGCAGTTCTTC.

This sequence joins TRBV6-6 and TRBJ2-5, with 14 bases matching TRBD2. The V gene's germline CDR1 is MNHNY and CDR2 SVGAGI (reference sequence). The CDR3 covers 15 residues. The trim removed 6 bases at V and 5 bases at J, leaving 5 bases unmatched. CDR3 coding DNA: TGTGCCAGCAGCCAGACTAGCGGGGGGGCGGAGACCCAGTACTTC. It encodes CASSQTSGGAETQYF.

This clone was detected only a few times. This sequence joins TRBV2 and TRBJ1-5; 9 nucleotides agree with TRBD1. In germline, CDR1 is SNHLY, CDR2 FYNNEI. This CDR3 is built from 16 residues. J was trimmed by 4 bases and V by 8 bases; bases with no gene match: 12. The CDR3 is CASEQSGTGYNQPQHF. As DNA, the CDR3 is TGTGCCAGCGAACAATCCGGGACAGGGTATAATCAGCCCCAGCATTTT.

The chain is built from TRBV5-4 and TRBJ2-4; possible D gene TRBD2, 7 bases. The V gene lost 4 bases and the J gene lost 0 bases, with 11 bases spanning the gap. There are 15 residues in the CDR3. Germline V gene lookup returns CDR1 SGHNT and CDR2 YYREEE (reference sequence). This CDR3 is CASSLGGLAKNIQYF. DNA for the CDR3: TGTGCCAGCAGCCTCGGGGGGCTAGCCAAAAACATTCAGTACTTC.

The genes are TRBV5-1 and TRBJ1-3; D uncertain. Germline assignment: CDR1 SGHRS and CDR2 YFSETQ. The CDR3 totals 15 residues. Trimming pared 3 bases from V and 4 bases from J, leaving 14 bases between. The CDR3 region is CASSYSWGGGNTIYF. In DNA, the CDR3 is TGCGCCAGCAGCTACTCGTGGGGTGGAGGAAACACCATATATTTT.

This rearrangement joins TRBV27 to TRBJ1-5; TRBD1 is a possible D gene (5 bases). Trimming took 8 bases from V and 0 from J, leaving 11 bases between them. The CDR3 contains 14 residues. Germline CDR1 and CDR2: MNHEY and SMNVEV (reference sequence). DNA of the CDR3: TGTGCCAGCCGGAGGGGAAATAGCAATCAGCCCCAGCATTTT. Its translation: CASRRGNSNQPQHF.

The rearrangement joins TRBV7-9 to TRBJ2-3, with D unresolved. Germline CDR1 reads SEHNR; CDR2 reads FQNEAQ (reference sequence). CDR3 size: 14 residues. Trimming stripped 0 bases from V and 0 bases from J, with 4 bases between. CDR3 protein: CASSLATSTDTQYF. CDR3 nucleotide sequence: TGTGCCAGCAGCTTAGCCACGAGCACAGATACGCAGTATTTT.

J is TRBJ2-5 and V is TRBV30, with 13 bases fitting TRBD2. V trimming: 4 bases; J trimming: 5 bases; junction bases outside the gene matches: 7. Looked up from germline, CDR1 is GTSNPN and CDR2 is SVGIG (reference sequence). The CDR3 consists of 15 residues. DNA of the CDR3: TGTGCCTGGACAGGACTAGCGGGGGCAGGGGAGACCCAGTACTTC. Its translation is CAWTGLAGAGETQYF.

The chain is built from TRBV5-5 and TRBJ2-3; 8 positions match TRBD1. The CDR3 extends over 15 amino acids. The trim removed 0 bases at V and 5 bases at J, leaving 5 bases unmatched. Germline CDR1 SGHKS, CDR2 YYEKEE (reference sequence). The CDR3 sequence: CASSLDGTGGDTQYF. The CDR3 DNA follows: TGTGCCAGCAGCTTGGACGGGACAGGTGGAGATACGCAGTATTTT.

The chain couples TRBV7-9 to TRBJ1-4, with 9 bases fitting TRBD1. The V and J ends lost 3 bases and 4 bases, in that order; junction bases with no gene match: 3. Germline lookup yields CDR1 SEHNR and CDR2 FQNEAQ (reference sequence). The CDR3 extends over 15 amino acids. CDR3 DNA: TGTGCCAGCAGCTTCGGACAGGGGATTAATGAAAAACTGTTTTTT. This gives the protein CASSFGQGINEKLFF. Full variable domain (rest looked up from reference TRBV7-9 and TRBJ1-4): DTGVSQNPRHKITKRGQNVTFRCDPISEHNRLYWYRQTLGQGPEFLTYFQNEAQLEKSRLLSDRFSAERPKGSFSTLEIQRTEQGDSAMYLCASSFGQGINEKLFFGSGTQLSVL.

The chain recombines TRBV11-2 with TRBJ2-7; no clear D. Germline loops: CDR1 SGHAT, CDR2 FQNNGV. The CDR3 has 12 amino acids. V lost 5 bases to trimming and J lost 6 bases, with 11 bases between them. The CDR3 region has the DNA TGTGCCAGCAGCAGAGCCCTACTCGAGCAGTACTTC. Its protein is CASSRALLEQYF.

V usage is TRBV6-6 and J usage is TRBJ2-7, with 11 bases identical to TRBD2. This CDR3 region has 16 residues. Germline CDR1 is MNHNY and CDR2 is SVGAGI (reference sequence). After removal of 5 bases from V and 2 bases from J, the junction contained 8 bases not matched to a gene. CDR3 sequence reads: CASSISGRARTYEQYF. DNA for the CDR3: TGTGCCAGCAGTATTAGCGGGAGGGCGAGGACCTACGAGCAGTACTTC.

The rearrangement joins TRBV5-4 to TRBJ2-3; 12 bases are shared with TRBD2. V shed 4 bases, J shed 3 bases, and the junction held 3 bases outside the gene matches. This CDR3 contains 15 residues. CDR1 SGHNT and CDR2 YYREEE come from the germline V gene (reference sequence). CDR3 coding DNA: TGTGCCAGCAGCCCCGGACTAGCGGGGACAGATACGCAGTATTTT. It encodes CASSPGLAGTDTQYF.

This chain joins TRBV28 and TRBJ2-2; TRBD2 aligns across 7 bases. Germline V gene lookup returns CDR1 MDHEN and CDR2 SYDVKM. J gave up 4 bases and V 3 bases, and 8 bases lay outside the gene matches. The CDR3 is made up of 16 amino acids. The CDR3 bases are TGTGCCAGCAGTTTCTCGTTGGGGGGGGGCACCGGGGAGCTGTTTTTT. The encoded protein is CASSFSLGGGTGELFF.

The rearrangement joins TRBV30 to TRBJ2-3, with 7 bases matching TRBD2. This CDR3 is built from 16 residues. The germline CDR1 and CDR2 sequences are GTSNPN and SVGIG (reference sequence). With 7 bases clipped from V and 0 bases from J, the junction kept 13 bases outside the gene matches. CDR3 loop: CASTSGRGGSTDTQYF. The CDR3 DNA follows: TGTGCCTCAACATCCGGCCGGGGAGGGAGCACAGATACGCAGTATTTT.

CDR3 loop: CASSFDRGNNEQFF. CDR3 nucleotide sequence: TGTGCCAGCAGCTTTGACAGGGGAAACAATGAGCAGTTCTTC. The chain has TRBV7-2 and TRBJ2-1, with 8 bases lining up with TRBD1. CDR3 length: 14 residues. V shed 3 bases and J 5 bases; nucleotides not matched to a gene: 3. In germline, CDR1 is SGHTA, CDR2 FQGNSA.

The V and J genes are TRBV11-2 and TRBJ2-7; D possibly matches TRBD1 or TRBD2 (5 bases each). Germline V gives CDR1 SGHAT, CDR2 FQNNGV. Trimming shortened V by 2 bases and J by 5 bases, and 7 bases separated the two germline ends. This CDR3 comprises 12 residues. CDR3 sequence reads: CASSLLGDEQYF. As DNA, the CDR3 is TGTGCCAGCAGCTTATTGGGGGACGAGCAGTACTTC.

Only a few counts were recorded for this clone. The chain uses TRBV12-5 and TRBJ1-4; a weak D match, TRBD1 (5 bases). Germline V gives CDR1 LGHNT, CDR2 FRNRAP. The V end was cut by 6 bases, the J end by 0 bases, with 11 bases between. The CDR3 is made up of 15 amino acids. CDR3 region: CASGSREATNEKLFF. CDR3 sequence (DNA): TGTGCTAGTGGCAGCAGGGAAGCAACTAATGAAAAACTGTTTTTT.

The chain links TRBV7-3 to TRBJ2-1; 8 nucleotides align to TRBD2. Germline V gene sequence: CDR1 SGHTA, CDR2 FQGTGA. The V gene end was trimmed by 2 bases and the J gene end by 6 bases; junction bases not matched to a gene: 3. This CDR3 has 14 residues. CDR3 in DNA: TGTGCCAGCAGCTTAGCGGGAGGAAGCAATGAGCAGTTCTTC. Its translation is CASSLAGGSNEQFF.

The chain is built from TRBV28 and TRBJ1-5; D call uncertain. Germline loops: CDR1 MDHEN, CDR2 SYDVKM. V was cut by 2 bases and J by 7 bases, with 12 bases left in between. The CDR3 extends over 14 amino acids. The CDR3: CASSLTHAGQPQHF. DNA of the CDR3: TGTGCCAGCAGTTTAACACACGCTGGGCAGCCCCAGCATTTT.

The chain carries TRBV30 and TRBJ1-6; maybe TRBD1 (5 bases). The V gene's germline CDR1 is GTSNPN and CDR2 SVGIG (reference sequence). This CDR3 is 16 amino acids long. V was clipped by 3 bases and J by 7 bases, with 19 bases between them. The chain's CDR3 is CAWRALEGWDNSPLHF. DNA for the CDR3: TGTGCCTGGAGGGCACTTGAGGGATGGGACAATTCACCCCTCCACTTT.

The rearrangement joins TRBV29-1 to TRBJ1-2; unclear D gene. The CDR3 is 11 amino acids. The V end lost 4 bases, the J end lost 7 bases, and 10 bases lay between the germline ends. Looked up from germline, CDR1 is SQVTM and CDR2 is ANQGSEA. The CDR3 spells CSVGLGSGYTF. CDR3 bases: TGCAGCGTTGGATTGGGGTCTGGCTACACCTTC.

The chain combines TRBV19 with TRBJ1-2; no firm D call. The CDR3 totals 13 residues. Germline loops: CDR1 LNHDA, CDR2 SQIVND (reference sequence). Trimming shortened V by 3 bases and J by 3 bases, and 8 bases separated the two germline ends. This chain's CDR3 is CASSMGLDYGYTF. CDR3 sequence (DNA): TGTGCCAGTAGTATGGGTTTGGACTATGGCTACACCTTC.

By sample fraction, this clone is large (0.1 to 1%). The rearrangement uses TRBV1 and TRBJ1-6. TRBV1 is a listed pseudogene. This CDR3 contains 15 residues. This chain's CDR3 is CRLSLLRTYNSPLHF. The CDR3 DNA follows: TGCCGCCTAAGCCTCTTAAGGACCTATAATTCACCCCTCCACTTT.